This T cell receptor (beta chain) was sequenced during a study of blood T cell repertoires in COVID-19. Study-level background: Acute and convalescent COVID-19 specimens originated in the United States, Italy and Spain.

The assay was immunoSEQ multiplex PCR, and TCRdb's table has in-frame clones only and misses some. The data show 200,000 to 250,000 clones, with roughly 85% seen just once and about 0.91% held by the top ten. V gave up 1 base and J gave up 4 bases; unmatched junction bases: 3. CDR1 is MGHRA and CDR2 is YSYEKL in the germline V gene. The CDR3 is 15 residues long. Sequencing used peripheral blood. This sequence was found in a man aged 40-49 years with acute or convalescent COVID-19. The rearrangement uses TRBV4-1 and TRBJ2-1; 8 bases match TRBD1. The CDR3 protein is CASSQGQGYYNEQFF. CDR3 nucleotide sequence: TGCGCCAGCAGCCAAGGACAGGGGTATTACAATGAGCAGTTCTTC.